The T cell receptor (beta chain) under discussion was sequenced for a study of metastatic and nonmetastatic thyroid tumors. Study details: Repertoires from blood and tumor or nodule tissue of malignant and benign thyroid patients were compared.

This clone came up many times. Its matching antigen is unknown. CDR3 length: 14 amino acids. Germline V lookup: CDR1 SNHLY, CDR2 FYNNEI. V lost 6 bases to trimming and J lost 5 bases, with 16 bases between them. Under the authors' procedure: In papillary thyroid cancer, a distant-metastasis classifier was built using CDR3 differences across clinicopathological groups. TCRdb redid the clone calls on the PCR reads using MiXCR. None of the V and J calls come from the authors' own analysis; TCRdb made them. The sample gives 24,000 or so clones, 9.5% to 13% of which show up once; less than 30% is in the top ten. All patients were treatment-naive before thyroid surgery. Study findings and constraints: Malignant tumors reportedly showed significantly higher TCR beta diversity than benign nodules in both blood and tumor.

Sample: blood. The chain recombines TRBV2 with TRBJ1-1, with a tentative D call TRBD1 (6 bases). This TCR was recovered from a female donor with papillary thyroid cancer or a benign thyroid nodule (not recorded which). Some clones in this sample may be carry-over from other donors' samples. The CDR3 spells CASRPGGGGTEAFF. In DNA form, the CDR3 reads TGTGCCAGCAGGCCCGGGGGAGGGGGAACTGAAGCTTTCTTT.